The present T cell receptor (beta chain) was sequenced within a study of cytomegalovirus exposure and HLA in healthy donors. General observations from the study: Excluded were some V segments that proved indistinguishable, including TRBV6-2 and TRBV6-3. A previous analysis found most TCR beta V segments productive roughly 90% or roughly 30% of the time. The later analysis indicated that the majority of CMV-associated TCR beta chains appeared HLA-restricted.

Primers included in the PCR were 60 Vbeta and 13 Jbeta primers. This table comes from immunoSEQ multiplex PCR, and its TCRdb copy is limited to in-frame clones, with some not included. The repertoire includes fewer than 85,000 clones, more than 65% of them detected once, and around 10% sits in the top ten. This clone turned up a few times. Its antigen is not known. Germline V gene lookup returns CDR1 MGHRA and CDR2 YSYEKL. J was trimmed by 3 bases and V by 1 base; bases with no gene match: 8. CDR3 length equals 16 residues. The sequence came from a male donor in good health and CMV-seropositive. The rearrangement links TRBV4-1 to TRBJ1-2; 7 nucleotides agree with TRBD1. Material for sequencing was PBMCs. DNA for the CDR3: TGCGCCAGCAGCCAAGGTGGGACAGTGGCTGACTATGGCTACACCTTC. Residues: CASSQGGTVADYGYTF.